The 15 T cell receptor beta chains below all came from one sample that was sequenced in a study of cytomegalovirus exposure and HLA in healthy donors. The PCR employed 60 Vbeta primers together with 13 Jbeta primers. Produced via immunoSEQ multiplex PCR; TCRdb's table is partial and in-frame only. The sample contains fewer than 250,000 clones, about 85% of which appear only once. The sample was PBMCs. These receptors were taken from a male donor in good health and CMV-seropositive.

The CDR3 loop reads CASSGRGGPPQETQYF. The CDR3 bases are TGTGCCAGCAGTGGGCGCGGGGGGCCCCCCCAAGAGACCCAGTACTTC. This sequence joins TRBV9 and TRBJ2-5, with TRBD2 identical over 8 bases. Germline V lookup: CDR1 SGDLS, CDR2 YYNGEE. The CDR3 runs 16 residues. Germline trimming cut 5 bases from V and 1 base from J; bases unmatched to any gene: 10.

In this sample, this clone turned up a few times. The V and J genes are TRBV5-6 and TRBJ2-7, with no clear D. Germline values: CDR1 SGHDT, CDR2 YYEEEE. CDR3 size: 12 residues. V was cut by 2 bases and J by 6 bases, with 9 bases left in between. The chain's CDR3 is CASSLRVFEQYF. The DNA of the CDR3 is TGTGCCAGCAGCTTACGGGTTTTCGAGCAGTACTTC.

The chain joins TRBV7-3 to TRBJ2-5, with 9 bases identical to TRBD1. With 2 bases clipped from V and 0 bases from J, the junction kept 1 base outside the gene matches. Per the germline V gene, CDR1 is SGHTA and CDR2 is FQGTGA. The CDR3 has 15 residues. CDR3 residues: CASSLGQGNQETQYF. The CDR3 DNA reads TGTGCCAGCAGCTTAGGACAGGGGAACCAAGAGACCCAGTACTTC.

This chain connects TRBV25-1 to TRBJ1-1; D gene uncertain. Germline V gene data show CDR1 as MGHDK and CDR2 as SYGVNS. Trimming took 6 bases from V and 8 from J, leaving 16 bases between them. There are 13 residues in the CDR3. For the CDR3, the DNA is TGTGCCAGCAGCCTTACTAGTATCGGGGAAGCTTTCTTT. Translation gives CASSLTSIGEAFF.

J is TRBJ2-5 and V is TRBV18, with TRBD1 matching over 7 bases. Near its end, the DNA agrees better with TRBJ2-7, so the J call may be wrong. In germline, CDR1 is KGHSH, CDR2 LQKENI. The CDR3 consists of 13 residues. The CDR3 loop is CASSPDRDHEQYF. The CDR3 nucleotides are TGTGCCAGCTCACCCGACAGGGATCACGAGCAGTACTTC.

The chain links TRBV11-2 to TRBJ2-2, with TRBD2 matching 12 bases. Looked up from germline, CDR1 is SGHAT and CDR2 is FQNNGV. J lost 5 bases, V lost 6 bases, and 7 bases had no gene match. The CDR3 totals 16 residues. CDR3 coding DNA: TGTGCCAGCAGGCCTAGCGGGGGGGCTGGGACCGGGGAGCTGTTTTTT. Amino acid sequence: CASRPSGGAGTGELFF.

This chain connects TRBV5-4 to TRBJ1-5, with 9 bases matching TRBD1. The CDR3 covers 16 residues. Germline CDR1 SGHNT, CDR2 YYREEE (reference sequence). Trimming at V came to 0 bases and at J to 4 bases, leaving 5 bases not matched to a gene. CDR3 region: CASSLDGTGPNQPQHF. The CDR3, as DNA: TGTGCCAGCAGCTTGGACGGGACAGGGCCAAATCAGCCCCAGCATTTT.

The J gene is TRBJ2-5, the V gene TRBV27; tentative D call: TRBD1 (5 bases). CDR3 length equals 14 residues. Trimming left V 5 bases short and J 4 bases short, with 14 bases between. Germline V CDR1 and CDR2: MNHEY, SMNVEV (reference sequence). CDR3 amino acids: CASSPRAFGETQYF. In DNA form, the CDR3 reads TGTGCCAGCAGTCCCAGGGCCTTCGGAGAGACCCAGTACTTC.

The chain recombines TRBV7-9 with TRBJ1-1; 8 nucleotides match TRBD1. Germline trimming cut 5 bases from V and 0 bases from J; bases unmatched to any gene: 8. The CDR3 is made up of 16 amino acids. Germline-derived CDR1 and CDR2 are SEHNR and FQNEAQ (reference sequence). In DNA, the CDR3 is TGTGCCAGCAGCGGGTACAGGGGGGAGGTGAACACTGAAGCTTTCTTT. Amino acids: CASSGYRGEVNTEAFF.

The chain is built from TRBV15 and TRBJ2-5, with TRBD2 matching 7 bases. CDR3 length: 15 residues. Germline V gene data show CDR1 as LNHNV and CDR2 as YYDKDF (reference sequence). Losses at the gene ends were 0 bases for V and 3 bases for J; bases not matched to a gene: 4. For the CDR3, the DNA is TGTGCCACCAGCAGAGATTGGGGAGGGGAAGAGACCCAGTACTTC. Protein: CATSRDWGGEETQYF.

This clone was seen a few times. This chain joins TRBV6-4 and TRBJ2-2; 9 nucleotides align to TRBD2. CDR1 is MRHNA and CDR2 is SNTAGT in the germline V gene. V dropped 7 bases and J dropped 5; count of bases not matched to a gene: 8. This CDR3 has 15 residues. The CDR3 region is CASIWREGQTGELFF. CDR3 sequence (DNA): TGTGCCAGCATTTGGCGGGAGGGCCAGACCGGGGAGCTGTTTTTT.

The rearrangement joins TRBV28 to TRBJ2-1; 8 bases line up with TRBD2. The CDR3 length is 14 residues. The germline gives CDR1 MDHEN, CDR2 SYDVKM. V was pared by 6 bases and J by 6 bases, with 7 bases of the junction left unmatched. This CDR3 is CASRPGLAPNEQFF. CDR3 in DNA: TGTGCCAGCAGACCTGGACTAGCCCCCAATGAGCAGTTCTTC.

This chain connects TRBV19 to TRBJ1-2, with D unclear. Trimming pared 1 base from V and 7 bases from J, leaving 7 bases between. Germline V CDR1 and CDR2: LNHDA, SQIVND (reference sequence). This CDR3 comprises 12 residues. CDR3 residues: CASSIAEFGYTF. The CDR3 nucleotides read TGTGCCAGTAGTATAGCTGAGTTTGGCTACACCTTC.

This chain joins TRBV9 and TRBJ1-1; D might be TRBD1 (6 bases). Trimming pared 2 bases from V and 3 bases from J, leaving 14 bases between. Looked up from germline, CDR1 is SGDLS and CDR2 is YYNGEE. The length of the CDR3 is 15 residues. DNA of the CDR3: TGTGCCAGCAGCGTGGACAGTAGATGGGACACTGAAGCTTTCTTT. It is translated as CASSVDSRWDTEAFF.

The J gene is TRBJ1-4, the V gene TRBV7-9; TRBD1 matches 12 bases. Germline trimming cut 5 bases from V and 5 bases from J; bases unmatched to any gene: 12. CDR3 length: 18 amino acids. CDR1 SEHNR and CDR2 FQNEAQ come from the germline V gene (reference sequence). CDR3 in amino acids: CASSTGTGGAPKNEKLFF. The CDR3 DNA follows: TGTGCCAGCAGCACCGGGACAGGGGGCGCCCCGAAGAATGAAAAACTGTTTTTT.